This T cell receptor (beta chain) was found in a study of blood T cell repertoires in COVID-19. Study summary: Acute and convalescent COVID-19 samples came from the United States, Italy and Spain.

Per the study methods: Amplification with reference gene primers provided the estimates of nucleated cell counts. Method: immunoSEQ multiplex PCR; TCRdb's copy keeps in-frame clones and lacks some. V and J calls and clone size are those listed in that table; D and trimming were worked out from the DNA. The sample lists around 200,000 clones; 83% were seen once. CDR1 and CDR2 from the germline V gene are SGHDT and YYEEEE. The CDR3 totals 13 residues. V shed 0 bases and J 7 bases; nucleotides not matched to a gene: 3. Seattle cases were enrolled at active infection and followed longitudinally. The origin of this receptor is a young woman with COVID-19, enrolled during active disease. Sequenced sample: peripheral blood. The chain is built from TRBV5-6 and TRBJ2-7, with 8 positions matching TRBD1. The CDR3 DNA reads TGTGCCAGCAGCTTGGTGGACAGGGATGAGCAGTACTTC. It translates to CASSLVDRDEQYF.